One and the same sample provided the 12 T cell receptor beta chains below, sequenced in a study of tumour-infiltrating T cells in Burkitt lymphoma. Profiling relied on immunoSEQ multiplex PCR, and the TCRdb table lists in-frame clones only, not all of them. The sample consists of fewer than 8,500 clones, more than 65% of them appearing once. The sample was tumor tissue. The receptors were sampled from a human donor with diffuse large B-cell lymphoma.

V and J are TRBV5-6 and TRBJ2-7; TRBD1 is a possible D gene (6 bases). The CDR3 is made up of 14 amino acids. Trimming stripped 1 base from V and 3 bases from J, with 11 bases between. Germline V CDR1 and CDR2: SGHDT, YYEEEE. The CDR3 region is CASSLYAGVYEQYF. For the CDR3, the DNA is TGTGCCAGCAGCTTGTATGCAGGGGTCTACGAGCAGTACTTC.

The rearrangement links TRBV5-6 to TRBJ2-5; perhaps D is TRBD1 or TRBD2 (6 bases each). V was cut by 2 bases and J by 5 bases, with 22 bases left in between. The CDR3 is 17 residues long. Germline values: CDR1 SGHDT, CDR2 YYEEEE. The CDR3 sequence is CASSLSAQGRGFETQYF. CDR3 sequence (DNA): TGTGCCAGCAGCTTAAGCGCTCAGGGGCGGGGATTTGAGACCCAGTACTTC.

The DNA for the CDR3 is TGTGCCAGTACCTCGGGCGGACCCTATGGCTACACCTTC. Protein product: CASTSGGPYGYTF. V and J are TRBV19 and TRBJ1-2; D gene ambiguous. The germline V and J ends were trimmed by 7 bases and 4 bases, with 13 bases remaining between them. The CDR3 is 13 residues long. Germline CDR1 LNHDA, CDR2 SQIVND (reference sequence).

The gene calls are TRBV29-1 and TRBJ1-2, with 7 bases that match TRBD1. Per the germline V gene, CDR1 is SQVTM and CDR2 is ANQGSEA. CDR3 length equals 12 residues. Trimming took 5 bases from V and 3 from J; bases not matched to a gene: 3. CDR3 DNA sequence: TGCAGCGTTTACGACAGGGACTATGGCTACACCTTC. This encodes CSVYDRDYGYTF.

The CDR3 DNA follows: TGTGCCAGCAGTAGGCAGGGGGCTTGGGGCTACACCTTC. Amino acid sequence: CASSRQGAWGYTF. J is TRBJ1-2 and V is TRBV6-5; 8 bases match TRBD1. Germline V CDR1 and CDR2: MNHEY, SVGAGI. The CDR3 is made up of 13 amino acids. The junction had 7 bases not matched to a gene; V was cut back by 5 bases and J by 8 bases.

The V gene is TRBV27, the J gene TRBJ2-7; 8 bases fit TRBD1. V was pared by 5 bases and J by 6 bases, with 6 bases of the junction left unmatched. CDR3 length: 13 amino acids. Germline-derived CDR1 and CDR2 are MNHEY and SMNVEV (reference sequence). CDR3 protein: CASSPWTGSEQYF. The CDR3 DNA reads as TGTGCCAGCAGTCCTTGGACAGGGAGCGAGCAGTACTTC.

V usage is TRBV7-6 and J usage is TRBJ1-1; D is undetermined. V lost 5 bases, J lost 10 bases, and 14 bases lay in between. The CDR3 extends over 12 amino acids. Looked up from germline, CDR1 is SGHVS and CDR2 is FNYEAQ. The CDR3 DNA follows: TGTGCCAGCAGCCGCCCACGAGGGAGAGCTTTCTTT. Translated: CASSRPRGRAFF.

V gene TRBV4-3 combines with J gene TRBJ1-6; D ambiguous. CDR1 LGHNA and CDR2 YSLEER come from the germline V gene. V dropped 0 bases and J dropped 13 bases, with 7 bases sitting between them. The CDR3 consists of 12 residues. DNA of the CDR3: TGCGCCAGCAGCCAAGAAGAAGGGCCCCTCCACTTT. Translated, it gives CASSQEEGPLHF.

This chain joins TRBV5-1 and TRBJ2-1, with 15 bases aligning to TRBD2. Germline-derived CDR1 and CDR2 are SGHRS and YFSETQ. Trimming at V came to 1 base and at J to 0 bases, leaving 11 bases not matched to a gene. CDR3 length: 21 residues. CDR3 residues: CASSLPTGTSGGPTSYNEQFF. For the CDR3, the DNA is TGCGCCAGCAGCTTGCCAACCGGGACTAGCGGGGGGCCCACCTCCTACAATGAGCAGTTCTTC.

This clone was seen only once. The rearrangement uses TRBV9 and TRBJ1-1, with TRBD1 as a possible D gene (5 bases). V was pared by 1 base and J by 4 bases, with 11 bases between. The CDR3 covers 14 residues. The germline gives CDR1 SGDLS, CDR2 YYNGEE. For the CDR3, the DNA is TGTGCCAGCAGCGTATCAGGGTCCGGCACTGAAGCTTTCTTT. Protein sequence: CASSVSGSGTEAFF.

This clone was detected only a few times. The CDR3 here is CASSLRGATEAFF. In DNA, the CDR3 is TGCGCCAGCAGTTTGCGAGGGGCCACTGAAGCTTTCTTT. The gene calls are TRBV5-1 and TRBJ1-1, with D possibly matching TRBD1 (5 bases). The CDR3 runs 13 residues. Trimming left V 5 bases short and J 4 bases short, with 12 bases between. Germline assignment: CDR1 SGHRS and CDR2 YFSETQ.

The chain carries TRBV7-6 and TRBJ2-1; 7 bases agree with TRBD2. The J segment lost 7 bases and the V segment lost 5 bases, leaving 8 bases of the junction unmatched. CDR3 length equals 14 residues. Germline CDR1 reads SGHVS; CDR2 reads FNYEAQ. The DNA of the CDR3 is TGTGCCAGCAGCCGTAGCGGGCTCGGGAATGAGCAGTTCTTC. Protein sequence: CASSRSGLGNEQFF.